The 20 T cell receptor beta chains below all came from one sample that was sequenced in a study of blood T cell repertoires in COVID-19. TCRdb keeps only in-frame clones here, not all; method: immunoSEQ multiplex PCR. This sample yields roughly 360,000 clones, of which roughly four fifths are seen a single time; over 4.5% belongs to the top ten. Sample: PBMCs or T cells enriched from blood (not recorded which). The receptors here all came from a woman aged 45-65 years who had recovered from COVID-19.

The rearrangement links TRBV2 to TRBJ1-1; tentatively, D is TRBD1 (6 bases). V was clipped by 6 bases and J by 3 bases, with 26 bases between them. CDR1 SNHLY and CDR2 FYNNEI come from the germline V gene. CDR3 length equals 18 residues. CDR3 residues: CASSWGGHRTSSYTEAFF. CDR3 nucleotide sequence: TGTGCCAGCAGCTGGGGGGGACATCGAACTTCCTCCTACACTGAAGCTTTCTTT.

V usage is TRBV6-4 and J usage is TRBJ1-2; 7 bases align to TRBD1. Losses at the gene ends were 2 bases for V and 2 bases for J; bases not matched to a gene: 8. The germline V gene encodes CDR1 MRHNA and CDR2 SNTAGT. The CDR3 loop spans 16 amino acids. The CDR3 loop is CASSDLVATGNYGYTF. CDR3 sequence (DNA): TGTGCCAGCAGTGACCTCGTGGCGACAGGGAACTATGGCTACACCTTC.

This clone was seen just once. The chain recombines TRBV19 with TRBJ2-4; TRBD2 aligns across 14 bases. This CDR3 is built from 16 residues. Germline values: CDR1 LNHDA, CDR2 SQIVND (reference sequence). The V and J ends lost 8 bases and 8 bases, in that order; junction bases with no gene match: 11. The CDR3 here is CASQGLAGGRGDIQYF. In DNA, the CDR3 is TGTGCCAGTCAAGGACTAGCGGGAGGCAGGGGGGACATTCAGTACTTC.

The chain recombines TRBV27 with TRBJ1-3, with 8 positions matching TRBD1. Germline V gene lookup returns CDR1 MNHEY and CDR2 SMNVEV (reference sequence). This CDR3 spans 15 amino acids. The ends lost 6 bases at V and 2 bases at J; junction bases unmatched: 6. As DNA, the CDR3 is TGTGCCAGCAGGTCCACAGGGGGAGCTGGAAACACCATATATTTT. This codes for CASRSTGGAGNTIYF.

The chain couples TRBV9 to TRBJ2-7, with 8 bases matching TRBD2. Per the germline V gene, CDR1 is SGDLS and CDR2 is YYNGEE. The CDR3 is 14 residues long. The V gene end was trimmed by 3 bases and the J gene end by 0 bases; junction bases not matched to a gene: 2. The CDR3, as DNA: TGTGCCAGCAGCGCGACTAGCGTCTCCTACGAGCAGTACTTC. It translates to CASSATSVSYEQYF.

There are a few counts of this clone. V gene TRBV7-2 combines with J gene TRBJ1-2; 8 nucleotides line up with TRBD1. The CDR3 has 15 amino acids. V gave up 2 bases and J gave up 0 bases; unmatched junction bases: 2. Germline V CDR1 and CDR2: SGHTA, FQGNSA. The CDR3 is CASSLTDRANYGYTF. The CDR3 DNA reads as TGTGCCAGCAGCTTAACGGACAGGGCTAACTATGGCTACACCTTC. Combining the CDR3 with reference TRBV7-2 and TRBJ1-2 gives the whole variable domain GAGVSQSPSNKVTEKGKDVELRCDPISGHTALYWYRQSLGQGLEFLIYFQGNSAPDKSGLPSDRFSAERTGGSVSTLTIQRTQQEDSAVYLCASSLTDRANYGYTFGSGTRLTVV.

DNA of the CDR3: TGTGCCAGCAGCCAACCCCCGGGGGATGGCTACACCTTC. Its protein product is CASSQPPGDGYTF. The chain joins TRBV3-1 (or the pseudogene TRBV3-2) to TRBJ1-2; D perhaps matches TRBD1 (5 bases). The CDR3 extends over 13 amino acids. Germline CDR1 is LGHDT and CDR2 is YNNKEL (reference sequence). V was pared by 2 bases and J by 6 bases, with 10 bases between.

This chain links TRBV7-9 with TRBJ1-1, with a tentative D call TRBD1 (5 bases). This CDR3 is built from 16 residues. Germline V lookup: CDR1 SEHNR, CDR2 FQNEAQ (reference sequence). The V gene lost 5 bases and the J gene lost 3 bases, with 19 bases spanning the gap. CDR3 protein: CASSHHPGLGDTEAFF. The CDR3 DNA is TGTGCCAGCAGCCACCATCCGGGACTGGGGGACACTGAAGCTTTCTTT. The variable domain in full, with the rest retrieved from reference TRBV7-9 and TRBJ1-1, is DTGVSQNPRHKITKRGQNVTFRCDPISEHNRLYWYRQTLGQGPEFLTYFQNEAQLEKSRLLSDRFSAERPKGSFSTLEIQRTEQGDSAMYLCASSHHPGLGDTEAFFGQGTRLTVV.

This chain joins TRBV9 and TRBJ1-2; no clear D gene. CDR1 SGDLS and CDR2 YYNGEE come from the germline V gene. V dropped 0 bases and J dropped 3 bases, with 6 bases sitting between them. This CDR3 is 13 amino acids long. CDR3 sequence: CASSVDLHYGYTF. The CDR3 DNA sequence: TGTGCCAGCAGCGTAGATCTCCACTATGGCTACACCTTC.

The chain employs TRBV5-1 and TRBJ2-2; TRBD2 agrees at 13 bases. V lost 0 bases to trimming and J lost 6 bases; unmatched junction nucleotides: 2. The CDR3 totals 16 residues. Germline V CDR1 and CDR2: SGHRS, YFSETQ. CDR3 residues: CASSLAGTSGAGELFF. The CDR3 DNA is TGCGCCAGCAGCTTGGCCGGGACTAGCGGGGCCGGGGAGCTGTTTTTT.

CDR3 residues: CASGGAAGNTIYF. The CDR3 bases are TGTGCCAGCGGGGGGGCGGCTGGAAACACCATATATTTT. The chain links TRBV19 to TRBJ1-3, with D perhaps matching TRBD1 (6 bases). The germline gives CDR1 LNHDA, CDR2 SQIVND (reference sequence). This CDR3 spans 13 amino acids. Trimming cost V 9 bases and J 2 bases, with 11 bases left between them.

The chain links TRBV5-1 to TRBJ2-5; 7 bases match TRBD1. The V and J ends lost 3 bases and 5 bases, in that order; junction bases with no gene match: 4. This CDR3 region has 13 residues. Germline CDR1 and CDR2: SGHRS and YFSETQ. The CDR3 region is CASSSDRAETQYF. CDR3 in DNA: TGCGCCAGCAGCTCTGACAGGGCTGAGACCCAGTACTTC.

Of note for this clone: At one end, the junction sequence differs from germline, possibly due to a read error. In DNA, the CDR3 is TGTGCCAGCAGCTTCACAGGGGCTTACGCGCAGTACTTC. It translates to CASSFTGAYAQYF. V gene TRBV7-2 combines with J gene TRBJ2-7; 7 bases agree with TRBD1. The CDR3 is made up of 13 amino acids. Germline CDR1 is SGHTA and CDR2 is FQGNSA.

The genes are TRBV6-6 and TRBJ1-5; TRBD1 matches 8 bases. CDR1 is MNHNY and CDR2 is SVGAGI in the germline V gene (reference sequence). The CDR3 sequence is 14 residues long. The trim removed 6 bases at V and 4 bases at J, leaving 5 bases unmatched. CDR3 sequence reads: CASSRGLGNQPQHF. For the CDR3, the DNA is TGTGCCAGCAGCAGGGGGCTGGGGAATCAGCCCCAGCATTTT.

This clone appeared once. The chain carries TRBV7-2 and TRBJ1-6; 7 bases fit TRBD1. Trimming removed 1 base from V and 7 bases from J; junction bases left unmatched: 4. The germline gives CDR1 SGHTA, CDR2 FQGNSA. The CDR3 has 15 residues. DNA for the CDR3: TGTGCCAGCAGCTTAGAAGGGACAGTGAATTCACCCCTCCACTTT. Translated, it gives CASSLEGTVNSPLHF.

This clone was seen a single time. The rearrangement joins TRBV23-1 to TRBJ2-1, with D perhaps TRBD2 (7 bases). TRBV23-1 is placed among ORFs of uncertain function. V lost 4 bases and J 5 bases, leaving 27 bases between the germline ends. The CDR3 runs 19 residues. For the CDR3, the DNA is TGCGCCAGCAGTCTTCCTCGCGGGGTGGGAGGGGGTCATAACAATGAGCAGTTCTTC. Its protein is CASSLPRGVGGGHNNEQFF.

This chain uses TRBV27 with TRBJ1-1; 7 bases are a match to TRBD1. V dropped 10 bases and J dropped 0; count of bases not matched to a gene: 20. The germline V gene has CDR1 MNHEY and CDR2 SMNVEV (reference sequence). CDR3 size: 18 residues. The CDR3 nucleotides read TGTGCCACCGCTCGTCTCCGGGACAGAGTAGTTATGAACACTGAAGCTTTCTTT. Amino acids: CATARLRDRVVMNTEAFF.

The chain couples TRBV5-5 to TRBJ2-7, with 10 positions matching TRBD1. Germline V gene sequence: CDR1 SGHKS, CDR2 YYEKEE (reference sequence). V trimming: 2 bases; J trimming: 5 bases; junction bases outside the gene matches: 10. This CDR3 region has 16 residues. The CDR3 is CASSFGVGQGVNEQYF. CDR3 nucleotides: TGTGCCAGCAGCTTTGGAGTAGGACAGGGGGTAAACGAGCAGTACTTC.

The V call is TRBV5-6, the J call TRBJ1-3, with TRBD1 identical over 11 bases. CDR3 length: 18 amino acids. Per germline, CDR1 SGHDT and CDR2 YYEEEE. The V segment lost 1 base and the J segment 0 bases; nucleotides outside the gene matches: 6. For the CDR3, the DNA is TGTGCCAGCAGCTTGCAGGGGACAGGGGGTTCCTCTGGAAACACCATATATTTT. Its protein is CASSLQGTGGSSGNTIYF.

The chain uses TRBV11-2 and TRBJ1-2; 10 nucleotides line up with TRBD1. The trim removed 5 bases at V and 7 bases at J, leaving 13 bases unmatched. This CDR3 has 16 amino acids. Per the germline V gene, CDR1 is SGHAT and CDR2 is FQNNGV. The CDR3 loop reads CASSGDRGSPLGGYTF. As DNA, the CDR3 is TGTGCCAGCAGCGGGGACAGGGGATCTCCCCTCGGTGGCTACACCTTC.